Listed here are 25 T cell receptor beta chains from one sample, sequenced in a study of cytomegalovirus exposure and HLA in healthy donors. Primers: 60 Vbeta forward and 13 Jbeta reverse. This table comes from immunoSEQ multiplex PCR, and its TCRdb copy is limited to in-frame clones, with some not included. The table shows some 120,000 clones, with roughly 74% occurring only once. Sequenced: PBMCs. The source is a woman in her fifties or sixties in good health and CMV-seropositive.

The table lists this clone with a count of one. The rearrangement links TRBV21-1 to TRBJ1-3; the D call of TRBD1 is as the table states it, not checked on the DNA. TRBV21-1 is recorded as a pseudogene. This CDR3 contains 15 residues. CDR3 sequence (DNA): TGTGCCAGCGGAAAAACTTACAGGGCTGGAAACACCATATATTTT. Its protein product is CASGKTYRAGNTIYF.

V and J are TRBV5-6 and TRBJ1-1, with a weak D call TRBD1 (6 bases). Between the trimmed V and J ends, which lost 4 bases and 4 bases, there was a span of 20 bases. This CDR3 spans 16 amino acids. Per germline, CDR1 SGHDT and CDR2 YYEEEE. In DNA, the CDR3 is TGTGCCAGCAGCAATAACAGGGAAAGGTTTGGCACTGAAGCTTTCTTT. Translated: CASSNNRERFGTEAFF.

The chain is built from TRBV7-2 and TRBJ2-7; the match to TRBD1 covers 9 bases. With V trimmed by 8 bases and J by 3 bases, 8 bases remained unmatched. CDR3 length equals 14 residues. CDR1 is SGHTA, CDR2 FQGNSA, per germline. Here the CDR3 reads CASGPQGARYEQYF. The CDR3, as DNA: TGTGCCAGCGGTCCACAGGGGGCACGCTACGAGCAGTACTTC.

This clone was seen a single time. The rearrangement links TRBV5-1 to TRBJ2-3, with D perhaps matching TRBD1 (6 bases). This CDR3 comprises 14 residues. The germline gives CDR1 SGHRS, CDR2 YFSETQ. V lost 1 base, J lost 3 bases, and 9 bases lay in between. For the CDR3, the DNA is TGCGCCAGCAGCTTGTTAAGGGGGACAGATACGCAGTATTTT. It specifies CASSLLRGTDTQYF. Looking up the rest from reference TRBV5-1 and TRBJ2-3 gives the full variable domain: KAGVTQTPRYLIKTRGQQVTLSCSPISGHRSVSWYQQTPGQGLQFLFEYFSETQRNKGNFPGRFSGRQFSNSRSEMNVSTLELGDSALYLCASSLLRGTDTQYFGPGTRLTVL.

The chain combines TRBV5-1 with TRBJ2-2; 9 nucleotides align to TRBD1. This CDR3 has 17 amino acids. J was trimmed by 5 bases and V by 0 bases; bases with no gene match: 8. Germline V lookup: CDR1 SGHRS, CDR2 YFSETQ. CDR3 sequence (DNA): TGCGCCAGCAGCTTGGCCGCGACAGGGGGTCGGACCGGGGAGCTGTTTTTT. It codes for CASSLAATGGRTGELFF. Looking up the rest from reference TRBV5-1 and TRBJ2-2 gives the full variable domain: KAGVTQTPRYLIKTRGQQVTLSCSPISGHRSVSWYQQTPGQGLQFLFEYFSETQRNKGNFPGRFSGRQFSNSRSEMNVSTLELGDSALYLCASSLAATGGRTGELFFGEGSRLTVL.

The chain couples TRBV11-3 to TRBJ1-1; TRBD1 is a possible D gene (5 bases). Trimming pared 3 bases from V and 8 bases from J, leaving 7 bases between. This CDR3 has 11 residues. Germline CDR1 and CDR2: SGHNT and YENEEA. The DNA of the CDR3 is TGTGCCAGCAGCTTGGGGCCGGAAGCTTTCTTT. Translated: CASSLGPEAFF.

The rearrangement joins TRBV6-1 to TRBJ1-3, with 7 nucleotides matching TRBD1. Germline V gene lookup returns CDR1 MNHNS and CDR2 SASEGT. After removal of 6 bases from V and 0 bases from J, the junction contained 8 bases not matched to a gene. The CDR3 has 16 residues. CDR3 residues: CASREQGTISGNTIYF. The CDR3 nucleotides read TGTGCCAGCAGAGAACAGGGGACTATCTCTGGAAACACCATATATTTT.

In its sample, this clone was seen once. This rearrangement joins TRBV15 to TRBJ2-1; 10 bases are shared with TRBD2. This CDR3 comprises 17 residues. The germline V gene encodes CDR1 LNHNV and CDR2 YYDKDF (reference sequence). V dropped 1 base and J dropped 2; count of bases not matched to a gene: 5. The CDR3 nucleotides are TGTGCCACCAGCAGAGTGGCAGCGGGGGGGCCCTACAATGAGCAGTTCTTC. Its protein is CATSRVAAGGPYNEQFF.

V is TRBV9 and J is TRBJ2-5, with 10 bases fitting TRBD1. TRBJ2-7 matches the DNA end more closely, so the J call is doubtful. This CDR3 has 15 amino acids. From germline, CDR1 is SGDLS and CDR2 YYNGEE. CDR3 region: CASSPRDRGRNEQYF. The CDR3 DNA is TGTGCCAGCAGCCCCCGGGACAGGGGTAGAAACGAGCAGTACTTC.

The chain employs TRBV5-1 and TRBJ1-2, with 9 bases that match TRBD1. CDR3 length equals 13 residues. Germline V lookup: CDR1 SGHRS, CDR2 YFSETQ. The V and J ends lost 3 bases and 7 bases, in that order; junction bases with no gene match: 4. CDR3 sequence reads: CASSWGQGGGYTF. CDR3 DNA: TGCGCCAGCAGCTGGGGACAGGGCGGTGGCTACACCTTC.

The chain joins TRBV5-6 to TRBJ1-5; the D gene is possibly TRBD1 (5 bases). This CDR3 is 15 amino acids long. The V gene lost 0 bases and the J gene lost 3 bases, with 10 bases spanning the gap. Germline V gene data show CDR1 as SGHDT and CDR2 as YYEEEE. The CDR3 DNA reads as TGTGCCAGCAGCTTGGGAAGCAGGGACAATCAGCCCCAGCATTTT. It specifies CASSLGSRDNQPQHF. Full variable domain (rest looked up from reference TRBV5-6 and TRBJ1-5): DAGVTQSPTHLIKTRGQQVTLRCSPKSGHDTVSWYQQALGQGPQFIFQYYEEEERQRGNFPDRFSGHQFPNYSSELNVNALLLGDSALYLCASSLGSRDNQPQHFGDGTRLSIL.

The gene calls are TRBV11-3 and TRBJ2-1; 13 bases are shared with TRBD2. The CDR3 has 17 amino acids. The junction had 9 bases not matched to a gene; V was cut back by 5 bases and J by 5 bases. CDR1 is SGHNT, CDR2 YENEEA, per germline. The CDR3 spells CASSPQGTSGDDNEQFF. Here the CDR3 DNA reads TGTGCCAGCAGCCCACAGGGGACTAGCGGGGACGACAATGAGCAGTTCTTC.

The V and J genes are TRBV7-9 and TRBJ2-7; maybe TRBD1 (6 bases). Germline V gene lookup returns CDR1 SEHNR and CDR2 FQNEAQ (reference sequence). This CDR3 region has 13 residues. Trimming took 3 bases from V and 6 from J, leaving 12 bases between them. The CDR3 DNA is TGTGCCAGCAGCTTTAGTGGGGGCTCCGAGCAGTACTTC. It codes for CASSFSGGSEQYF.

V and J are TRBV5-1 and TRBJ2-1, with D possibly being TRBD2 (7 bases). Germline CDR1 SGHRS, CDR2 YFSETQ. V lost 4 bases and J 2 bases, leaving 13 bases between the germline ends. The CDR3 is made up of 15 amino acids. CDR3 DNA sequence: TGCGCCAGCAGCGCCGGGGGGCCACCCTACAATGAGCAGTTCTTC. Protein: CASSAGGPPYNEQFF.

J is TRBJ2-4 and V is TRBV6-4, with D hard to call. Trimming removed 0 bases at V and 6 bases at J, with 6 bases between. The CDR3 is 13 amino acids. Germline-derived CDR1 and CDR2 are MRHNA and SNTAGT. The CDR3 nucleotides are TGTGCCAGCAGTGACTCGATTAGAAACATTCAGTACTTC. This gives the protein CASSDSIRNIQYF.

The chain combines TRBV6-5 with TRBJ1-1, with D possibly being TRBD1 (5 bases). Germline lookup yields CDR1 MNHEY and CDR2 SVGAGI. Trimming cost V 0 bases and J 7 bases, with 9 bases left between them. The CDR3 extends over 13 amino acids. CDR3 sequence: CASSYSKGREAFF. CDR3 nucleotide sequence: TGTGCCAGCAGTTACTCGAAGGGGCGTGAAGCTTTCTTT.

The chain employs TRBV4-3 and TRBJ2-2, with 9 bases identical to TRBD2. Germline loops: CDR1 LGHNA, CDR2 YSLEER. This CDR3 has 18 amino acids. V shed 2 bases and J 1 base; nucleotides not matched to a gene: 8. The CDR3 coding sequence is TGCGCCAGCAGCCAAAAAGCACTAGCGGGTCTGAACACCGGGGAGCTGTTTTTT. Its protein is CASSQKALAGLNTGELFF.

This clone has only one observation. J is TRBJ2-1 and V is TRBV5-1, with a possible D match to TRBD1 (5 bases). V dropped 0 bases and J dropped 2 bases, with 6 bases sitting between them. Per the germline V gene, CDR1 is SGHRS and CDR2 is YFSETQ. CDR3 length: 14 amino acids. This CDR3 reads CASSLGQPYNEQFF. In nucleotides, the CDR3 is TGCGCCAGCAGCTTGGGACAGCCCTACAATGAGCAGTTCTTC.

The chain joins TRBV14 to TRBJ2-1, with 10 bases lining up with TRBD2. The CDR3 totals 14 residues. Per the germline V gene, CDR1 is SGHDN and CDR2 is FVKESK. Unmatched junction bases numbered 2, after V lost 1 base and J lost 8 bases. The CDR3 region is CASSQVGTSDEQFF. Here the CDR3 DNA reads TGTGCCAGCAGCCAAGTCGGGACTAGCGATGAGCAGTTCTTC.

The chain employs TRBV6-5 and TRBJ2-1, with D possibly being TRBD2 (5 bases). The germline V gene has CDR1 MNHEY and CDR2 SVGAGI. This CDR3 contains 13 residues. V shed 3 bases and J shed 12 bases, with 15 bases lying between them. In DNA, the CDR3 is TGTGCCAGCAGTTATAGCGTTGACGGATCGCAGTTCTTC. This sequence encodes CASSYSVDGSQFF.

This rearrangement joins TRBV14 to TRBJ1-3; D remains unclear. The CDR3 has 14 residues. V lost 1 base to trimming and J lost 2 bases, with 6 bases between them. Germline-derived CDR1 and CDR2 are SGHDN and FVKESK. CDR3 in amino acids: CASSQVRAGNTIYF. Here the CDR3 DNA reads TGTGCCAGCAGCCAAGTGAGGGCTGGAAACACCATATATTTT.

This chain connects TRBV7-9 to TRBJ2-7, with 8 bases identical to TRBD2. The V gene's germline CDR1 is SEHNR and CDR2 FQNEAQ (reference sequence). V gave up 7 bases and J gave up 5 bases; unmatched junction bases: 13. There are 15 residues in the CDR3. The CDR3 nucleotides are TGTGCCAGCACCTACCGGGGGGGGTTCTACGACGAGCAGTACTTC. Its translation: CASTYRGGFYDEQYF.

This clone has a single count. This chain links TRBV11-3 with TRBJ2-7; TRBD1 agrees at 10 bases. The CDR3 length is 16 residues. The junction had 9 bases not matched to a gene; V was cut back by 2 bases and J by 5 bases. The germline V gene has CDR1 SGHNT and CDR2 YENEEA. CDR3 sequence reads: CASSLRGDRGRNEQYF. The CDR3 DNA sequence: TGTGCCAGCAGCTTAAGGGGGGACAGGGGCCGGAACGAGCAGTACTTC. Complete variable domain (other parts from reference TRBV11-3 and TRBJ2-7): EAGVVQSPRYKIIEKKQPVAFWCNPISGHNTLYWYLQNLGQGPELLIRYENEEAVDDSQLPKDRFSAERLKGVDSTLKIQPAELGDSAVYLCASSLRGDRGRNEQYFGPGTRLTVT.

The rearrangement uses TRBV5-4 and TRBJ2-5; weak D call: TRBD1 (7 bases). Trimming stripped 5 bases from V and 3 bases from J, with 17 bases between. The CDR3 has 15 residues. From germline, CDR1 is SGHNT and CDR2 YYREEE (reference sequence). CDR3 sequence (DNA): TGTGCCAGCAGTTCCCCCGGCAGGGGGGAAGAGACCCAGTACTTC. Protein: CASSSPGRGEETQYF.

J is TRBJ1-1 and V is TRBV25-1; D is possibly TRBD1 (5 bases). Per germline, CDR1 MGHDK and CDR2 SYGVNS. V dropped 6 bases and J dropped 9 bases, with 11 bases sitting between them. The CDR3 spans 11 residues. In nucleotides, the CDR3 is TGTGCCAGCAGGGGGGGGAACCAAGCTTTCTTT. Residues: CASRGGNQAFF.